This T cell receptor (beta chain) was identified in a study of blood T cell repertoires in COVID-19. Authors' methods: Amplification of reference gene primers provided the estimated nucleated cell counts. TCRdb's copy holds only in-frame clones and misses some; the assay was immunoSEQ multiplex PCR. V, J and clone size reflect that table, while D and trimming were determined from the DNA. The repertoire holds roughly 100,000 clones, with 88% as singletons. This CDR3 has 14 residues. V was clipped by 8 bases and J by 0 bases; unmatched bases: 2. The germline V gene encodes CDR1 SGHTA and CDR2 FQGTGA. The specimen was peripheral blood. J is TRBJ2-2 and V is TRBV7-3; TRBD2 aligns across 8 bases. This clonotype was obtained from a man over 45 with COVID-19, enrolled during active disease. CDR3 in amino acids: CASRAGANTGELFF. In DNA form, the CDR3 reads TGTGCCAGCCGAGCGGGAGCGAACACCGGGGAGCTGTTTTTT.